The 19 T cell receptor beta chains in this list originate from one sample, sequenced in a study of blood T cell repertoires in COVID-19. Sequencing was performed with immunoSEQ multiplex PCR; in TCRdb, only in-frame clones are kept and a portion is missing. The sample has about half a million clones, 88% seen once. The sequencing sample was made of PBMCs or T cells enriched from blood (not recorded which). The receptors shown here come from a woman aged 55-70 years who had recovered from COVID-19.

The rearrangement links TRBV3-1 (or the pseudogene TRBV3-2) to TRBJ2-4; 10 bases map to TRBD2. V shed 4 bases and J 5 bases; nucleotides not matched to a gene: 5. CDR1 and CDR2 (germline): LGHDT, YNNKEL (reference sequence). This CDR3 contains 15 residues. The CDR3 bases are TGTGCCAGCAGCCTCGTTACTAGCGGGGAAAACATTCAGTACTTC. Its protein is CASSLVTSGENIQYF.

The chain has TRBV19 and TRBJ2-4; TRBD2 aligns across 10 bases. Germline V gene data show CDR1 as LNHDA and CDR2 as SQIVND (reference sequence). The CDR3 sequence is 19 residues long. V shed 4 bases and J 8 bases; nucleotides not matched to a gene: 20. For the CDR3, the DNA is TGTGCCAGTAGTAAGGGACCTTCGGGTAGCGGGGGGCCCCTAGACATTCAGTACTTC. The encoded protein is CASSKGPSGSGGPLDIQYF.

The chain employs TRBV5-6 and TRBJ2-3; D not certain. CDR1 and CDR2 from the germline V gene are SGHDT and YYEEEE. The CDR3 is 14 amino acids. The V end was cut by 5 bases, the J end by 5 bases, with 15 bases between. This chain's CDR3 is CASSQVELRDTQYF. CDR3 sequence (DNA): TGTGCCAGCAGTCAGGTCGAGTTGCGAGATACGCAGTATTTT.

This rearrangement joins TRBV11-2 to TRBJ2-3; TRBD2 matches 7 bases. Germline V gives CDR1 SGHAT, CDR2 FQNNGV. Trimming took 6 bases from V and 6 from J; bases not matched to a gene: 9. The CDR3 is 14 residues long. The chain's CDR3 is CASRITGGVDTQYF. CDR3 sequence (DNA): TGTGCCAGCAGGATAACTGGGGGGGTCGATACGCAGTATTTT.

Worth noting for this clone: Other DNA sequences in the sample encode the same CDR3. This chain's CDR3 is CASSLVGGGETQYF. CDR3 coding DNA: TGTGCCAGCAGCTTAGTCGGCGGGGGGGAGACCCAGTACTTC. The V call is TRBV11-2, the J call TRBJ2-5; 8 nucleotides align to TRBD2. The V and J ends lost 1 base and 5 bases, in that order; junction bases with no gene match: 3. Germline loops: CDR1 SGHAT, CDR2 FQNNGV. The CDR3 is 14 amino acids.

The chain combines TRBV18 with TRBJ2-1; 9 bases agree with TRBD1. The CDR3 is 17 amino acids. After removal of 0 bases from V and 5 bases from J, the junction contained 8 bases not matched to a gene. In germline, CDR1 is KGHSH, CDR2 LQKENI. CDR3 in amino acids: CASSPPVGQGPHNEQFF. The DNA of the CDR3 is TGTGCCAGCTCACCACCGGTGGGACAGGGCCCCCACAATGAGCAGTTCTTC.

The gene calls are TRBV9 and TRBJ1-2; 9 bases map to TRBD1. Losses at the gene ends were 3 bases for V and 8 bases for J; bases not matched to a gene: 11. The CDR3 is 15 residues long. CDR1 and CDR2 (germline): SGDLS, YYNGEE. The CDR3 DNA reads TGTGCCAGCAGCGAGGGGACAGGGCCGGGGTACGGCTACACCTTC. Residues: CASSEGTGPGYGYTF.

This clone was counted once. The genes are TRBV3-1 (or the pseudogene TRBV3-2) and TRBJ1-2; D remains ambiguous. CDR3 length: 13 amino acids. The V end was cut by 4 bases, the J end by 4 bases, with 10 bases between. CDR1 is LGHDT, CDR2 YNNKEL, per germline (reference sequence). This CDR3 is CASSPLGVYGYTF. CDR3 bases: TGTGCCAGCAGCCCGCTCGGGGTCTATGGCTACACCTTC.

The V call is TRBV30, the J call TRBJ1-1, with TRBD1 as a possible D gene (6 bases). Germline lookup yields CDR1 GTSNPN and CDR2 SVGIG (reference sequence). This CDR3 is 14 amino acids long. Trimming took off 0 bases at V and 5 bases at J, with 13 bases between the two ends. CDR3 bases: TGTGCCTGGAGTGTCTTGGGGGGGGCGACTGAAGCTTTCTTT. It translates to CAWSVLGGATEAFF.

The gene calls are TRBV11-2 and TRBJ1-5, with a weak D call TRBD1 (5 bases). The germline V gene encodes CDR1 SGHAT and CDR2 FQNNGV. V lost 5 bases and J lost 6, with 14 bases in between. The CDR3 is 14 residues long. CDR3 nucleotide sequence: TGTGCCAGCAGCAATGCAGGGTACACTCAGCCCCAGCATTTT. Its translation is CASSNAGYTQPQHF.

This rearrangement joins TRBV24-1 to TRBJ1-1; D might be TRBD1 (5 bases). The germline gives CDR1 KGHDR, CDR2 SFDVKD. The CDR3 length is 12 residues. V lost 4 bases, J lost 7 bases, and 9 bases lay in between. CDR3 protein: CATSDVTDEAFF. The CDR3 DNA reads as TGTGCCACCAGTGACGTGACAGATGAAGCTTTCTTT.

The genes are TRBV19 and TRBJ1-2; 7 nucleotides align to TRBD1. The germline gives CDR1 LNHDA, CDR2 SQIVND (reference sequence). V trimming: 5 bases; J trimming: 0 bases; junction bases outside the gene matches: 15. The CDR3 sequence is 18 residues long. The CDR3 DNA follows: TGTGCCAGTAGTTCCGCCCCGTGGACAGGACAAGCTAACTATGGCTACACCTTC. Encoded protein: CASSSAPWTGQANYGYTF.

CDR3 loop: CAGSRLRRNRIEAFF. The CDR3 coding sequence is TGTGCCGGTTCCCGGTTGAGGAGGAACCGTATTGAAGCTTTCTTT. The rearrangement links TRBV6-5 to TRBJ1-1; D not certain. V lost 11 bases and J 7 bases, leaving 26 bases between the germline ends. From germline, CDR1 is MNHEY and CDR2 SVGAGI. This CDR3 comprises 15 residues.

The DNA of the CDR3 is TGCGCCAGCAGCTTGACAGGCTACTCTGGAAACACCATATATTTT. Amino acid sequence: CASSLTGYSGNTIYF. This sequence joins TRBV5-1 and TRBJ1-3; weak D call: TRBD1 (5 bases). V was pared by 1 base and J by 0 bases, with 8 bases between. The CDR3 has 15 amino acids. Germline-derived CDR1 and CDR2 are SGHRS and YFSETQ. Filled out from reference TRBV5-1 and TRBJ1-3, the complete variable domain reads KAGVTQTPRYLIKTRGQQVTLSCSPISGHRSVSWYQQTPGQGLQFLFEYFSETQRNKGNFPGRFSGRQFSNSRSEMNVSTLELGDSALYLCASSLTGYSGNTIYFGEGSWLTVV.

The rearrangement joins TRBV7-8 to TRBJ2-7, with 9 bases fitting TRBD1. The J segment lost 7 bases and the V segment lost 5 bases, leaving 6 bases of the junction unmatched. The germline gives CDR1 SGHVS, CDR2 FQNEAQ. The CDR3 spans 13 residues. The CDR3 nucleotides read TGTGCCAGCAGCGGGGACAGGGCGAGGGAGCAGTACTTC. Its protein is CASSGDRAREQYF.

CDR3 in amino acids: CASSLGQGEQPQHF. CDR3 nucleotides: TGTGCCAGCAGTCTAGGACAGGGGGAACAGCCCCAGCATTTT. The chain is built from TRBV2 and TRBJ1-5; TRBD1 matches at 10 bases. The CDR3 loop spans 14 amino acids. Germline CDR1 is SNHLY and CDR2 is FYNNEI. With V trimmed by 5 bases and J by 7 bases, 5 bases remained unmatched.

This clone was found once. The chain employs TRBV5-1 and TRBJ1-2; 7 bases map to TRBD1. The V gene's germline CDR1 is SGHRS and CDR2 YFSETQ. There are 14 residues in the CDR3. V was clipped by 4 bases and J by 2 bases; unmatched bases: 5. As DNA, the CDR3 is TGCGCCAGCAGCCGGGACAGTGGGAACTATGGCTACACCTTC. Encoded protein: CASSRDSGNYGYTF.

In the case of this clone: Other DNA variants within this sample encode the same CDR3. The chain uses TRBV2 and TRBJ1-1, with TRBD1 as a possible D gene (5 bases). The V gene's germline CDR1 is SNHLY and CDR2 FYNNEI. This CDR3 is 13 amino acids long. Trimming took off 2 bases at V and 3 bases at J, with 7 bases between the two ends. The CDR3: CASSERGYTEAFF. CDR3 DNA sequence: TGTGCCAGCAGTGAAAGGGGCTACACTGAAGCTTTCTTT.

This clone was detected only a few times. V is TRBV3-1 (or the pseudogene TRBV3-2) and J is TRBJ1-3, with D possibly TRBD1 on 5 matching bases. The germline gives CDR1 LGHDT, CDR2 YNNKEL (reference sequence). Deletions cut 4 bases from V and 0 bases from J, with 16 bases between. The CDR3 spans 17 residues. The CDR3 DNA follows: TGTGCCAGCAGCCGAGGAGGGGATCTTTACTCTGGAAACACCATATATTTT. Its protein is CASSRGGDLYSGNTIYF.